These T cell receptor beta chains were read from a single sample in a study of T cell responses to AZD1222 COVID-19 vaccine. Generated by immunoSEQ multiplex PCR, the TCRdb table keeps only in-frame clones and is missing some. The data contain 130,000 or so clones, around 92% of them singletons. Specimen: peripheral blood, collected 28 days after the second AZD1222 dose. Every receptor here comes from an adult who received the AZD1222 COVID-19 vaccine. Both conserved end residues are part of each CDR3. The D gene is left open where the match is weak. Size is omitted from some rows. Given values are once, few, many or a class for expanded clones.

size	J	D	V	DNA	CDR3
-	TRBJ1-1	-	TRBV18	TGTGCCAGCTCACCACCGGAGGGAGAGAACACTGAAGCTTTCTTT	CASSPPEGENTEAFF
-	TRBJ1-6	-	TRBV18	TGTGCCAGCTCACCCTTTGAGGGGATGGGAAATTCACCCCTCCACTTT	CASSPFEGMGNSPLHF
-	TRBJ1-1	-	TRBV6-5	TGTGCCAGCAGTTACGACAGTGATACAGTGAACACTGAAGCTTTCTTT	CASSYDSDTVNTEAFF
-	TRBJ1-5	-	TRBV27	TGTGCCAGCAGTTCTGGGGGGGGCAATCAGCCCCAGCATTTT	CASSSGGGNQPQHF
-	TRBJ1-1	-	TRBV5-5	TGTGCCAGCAGCTTGGGGGTCACCATAAGAACTGAAGCTTTCTTT	CASSLGVTIRTEAFF
-	TRBJ2-7	-	TRBV7-2	TGTGCCAGCAGCCCGGGGACTTATAGCTCCTACGAGCAGTACTTC	CASSPGTYSSYEQYF
-	TRBJ1-5	-	TRBV7-2	TGTGCCAGCAGCCAACAGGGTTTACAGCCCCAGCATTTT	CASSQQGLQPQHF
-	TRBJ1-5	-	TRBV19	TGTGCCAGTAGTAGACCGGAGACCCCCGGGAATCAGCCCCAGCATTTT	CASSRPETPGNQPQHF
-	TRBJ1-3	TRBD1	TRBV7-9	TGTGCCAGCAGCGAGACAGGGGCTGGAAACACCATATATTTT	CASSETGAGNTIYF
-	TRBJ2-2	TRBD1	TRBV19	TGTGCCACAGTCCGAGCAGACAGGGTCGGCACCGGGGAGCTGTTTTTT	CATVRADRVGTGELFF
-	TRBJ1-6	TRBD1	TRBV25-1	TGTGCCAGCAGTGGACAGGGGGTATCTTCACCCCTCCACTTT	CASSGQGVSSPLHF
once	TRBJ1-2	-	TRBV27	TGTGCCAGCAGTCCGCGGTGGGGATTCGGAGGCTACACCTTC	CASSPRWGFGGYTF
-	TRBJ2-3	TRBD1	TRBV19	TGTGCCAGTAACGACAGGGCCGGCACAGATACGCAGTATTTT	CASNDRAGTDTQYF
-	TRBJ2-6	TRBD1	TRBV3-1/TRBV3-2	TGTGCCAGCAGCTGGACAGGGAAGGGGGACTCTGGGGCCAACGTCCTGACTTTC	CASSWTGKGDSGANVLTF
-	TRBJ1-1	-	TRBV7-2	TGTGCCAGCAGCCAGGGGATGATGGGCACTGAAGCTTTCTTT	CASSQGMMGTEAFF
-	TRBJ2-1	-	TRBV2	TGTGCCACCGTACCGTTCGGGGCGTCTTGGAATGAGCAGTTCTTC	CATVPFGASWNEQFF